This TCR beta chain is drawn from a study of blood T cells in healthy people across ages. The wider study: Capture via template switching afforded approximately one barcoded beta molecule per two T cells.

Germline CDR1 is SGHRS and CDR2 is YFSETQ. CDR3 length equals 18 residues. The J segment lost 4 bases and the V segment lost 3 bases, leaving 12 bases of the junction unmatched. Findings and limits, study-wide: TCR beta diversity per million T cells fell roughly linearly with age. In these data, TCR beta diversity tracked strongly with naive T cell percentage.

On this clonotype itself: Its antigen remains unidentified.

Collection of 8.5 to 10 milliliters of peripheral blood was performed for each donor. Next came a second PCR, run for roughly 6 to 11 cycles, which used a sample-barcoded 5' primer along with a J-beta primer mix. In TCRdb, the 5' RACE reads were re-called with MiXCR into one record per CDR3 protein. Of some 1.5 million distinct CDR3 sequences listed, 28% are singletons. This clonotype was obtained from a woman aged 25-40 years in good health. The chain has TRBV5-1 and TRBJ2-3; 12 bases are shared with TRBD1. Sequences were obtained from blood. The CDR3 DNA reads TGCGCCAGCAGCTCGGAAAGGTGGGGGACAGGGGGCCCAGATACGCAGTATTTT. Its protein is CASSSERWGTGGPDTQYF.